The following is a TCR beta chain sequence with its context. Its ends do not fully match the called genes, so a read error is possible. TCR beta cDNA was reverse-transcribed from approximately 0.45 ug of total RNA. The reaction used a constant-region primer and ProtoScript II reverse transcriptase. Three-round nested multiplex PCR performed with slightly modified ARM-PCR produced the TCR beta libraries. Amplification in the first two PCR rounds was performed using TRBV1-TRBV30 forward primers and a C-beta reverse primer for 10 cycles each. TCRdb passed the multiplex PCR reads through MiXCR, listing each CDR3 protein once. This sample has approximately 210,000 distinct CDR3 sequences, with approximately 65% found just once. Out of unsorted whole blood came the blood RNA, and germline DNA was extracted as well. These data originate in a study of tumor-infiltrating lymphocytes in primary liver carcinoma. About the research overall: Subjects presented with primary liver carcinoma managed by surgical resection. Men as well as women, aged 30 to 69 years, made up the patients. Stage T1-T3 N0M0 tumors measured roughly 4.2 to 10 cm at most. Each of the samples returned roughly 3.5 to 7.5 million productive TCRbeta reads (a yield similar across tissue types).

Germline V gives CDR1 MGHDK, CDR2 SYGVNS. This CDR3 is built from 15 residues. The sequenced sample consisted of peripheral blood. The TCR comes from an older woman with primary liver carcinoma and hepatitis B virus infection. The V gene is TRBV25-1, the J gene TRBJ2-1, with 11 bases lining up with TRBD2. The DNA for the CDR3 is TGTGCCAGCAGTGGGGGACTAGCGGAGAACAATGAGCAGTTATTC. It encodes CASSGGLAENNEQLF.